The 28 T cell receptor beta chains below were found in one sample sequenced in a study of T-cell memory formation after mild COVID-19 (dated by TCRdb to 2020 to 2022). The method behind the library was 5' RACE. The sequencer listed for this sample is Illumina NovaSeq 6000. TCRdb reanalyzed the raw reads on its own, using fastp at Q25 for trimming and MiXCR for clone calling, and kept in-frame beta chains. Entries that share a CDR3 protein sequence are merged under the most common genes and DNA. The sample table shows 350,000 to 500,000 distinct CDR3 sequences, and around a quarter are seen once. About an eighth of the sample comes from the top ten. The sequenced sample was PBMCs or a T cell subset sorted from them (not recorded which). The receptor set was obtained from an adult woman who had mild COVID-19 (a few samples of this study predate the infection). The sample titles of this study are shuffled in the database, so cell type and time point are left out; the donor was told from shared clones.

The chain has TRBV12-3 or TRBV12-4 and TRBJ1-2, with D tentatively TRBD1 (6 bases). CDR3 length equals 14 residues. The V gene lost 7 bases and the J gene lost 4 bases, with 16 bases spanning the gap. The CDR3 DNA is TGTGCCAGCAACTCCCAGGGGAAACTCTATGGCTACACCTTC. It specifies CASNSQGKLYGYTF.

The chain has TRBV5-4 and TRBJ2-2; D unclear. V gave up 0 bases and J gave up 4 bases, with 13 bases separating them. CDR1 and CDR2 from the germline V gene are SGHNT and YYREEE (reference sequence). The CDR3 totals 16 residues. The chain's CDR3 is CASSLDTMVGTGELFF. The DNA of the CDR3 is TGTGCCAGCAGCTTGGACACAATGGTGGGCACCGGGGAGCTGTTTTTT.

The chain couples TRBV6-5 to TRBJ1-1, with unresolved D. This CDR3 region has 15 residues. Trimming cost V 2 bases and J 1 base, with 11 bases left between them. Germline loops: CDR1 MNHEY, CDR2 SVGAGI. The CDR3 protein is CASSYGRRENTEAFF. For the CDR3, the DNA is TGTGCCAGCAGTTACGGGCGAAGAGAGAACACTGAAGCTTTCTTT.

The chain combines TRBV28 with TRBJ2-2; D gene ambiguous. V was clipped by 7 bases and J by 0 bases, with 15 bases between them. The germline CDR1 and CDR2 sequences are MDHEN and SYDVKM. The CDR3 is 16 amino acids. CDR3 nucleotide sequence: TGTGCCAGCATCGCCTCACCCCCCGCGAACACCGGGGAGCTGTTTTTT. Translated, it gives CASIASPPANTGELFF.

This clonotype was observed a few times. The chain carries TRBV6-5 and TRBJ2-1; D gene unclear. The CDR3 consists of 13 residues. Germline V lookup: CDR1 MNHEY, CDR2 SVGAGI. V dropped 6 bases and J dropped 4 bases, with 10 bases sitting between them. CDR3 sequence reads: CASRPFLYNEQFF. CDR3 sequence (DNA): TGTGCCAGCAGGCCGTTCTTATACAATGAGCAGTTCTTC.

This chain connects TRBV7-2 to TRBJ1-2; TRBD1 matches 8 bases. This CDR3 has 14 residues. After removal of 1 base from V and 7 bases from J, the junction contained 5 bases not matched to a gene. Germline V gene lookup returns CDR1 SGHTA and CDR2 FQGNSA. The CDR3 nucleotides are TGTGCCAGCAGCTTAGACGCGACAGGGGCTGGCTACACCTTC. This codes for CASSLDATGAGYTF.

The chain is built from TRBV6-5 and TRBJ2-2, with 9 bases identical to TRBD2. Germline-derived CDR1 and CDR2 are MNHEY and SVGAGI. J gave up 10 bases and V 2 bases, and 5 bases lay outside the gene matches. This CDR3 spans 14 amino acids. The DNA of the CDR3 is TGTGCCAGCAGTTACGGGACTAGCCCTCCGGAGCTGTTTTTT. Encoded protein: CASSYGTSPPELFF.

The chain recombines TRBV4-1 with TRBJ1-6, with 9 bases aligning to TRBD1. Germline V gene lookup returns CDR1 MGHRA and CDR2 YSYEKL. V was clipped by 4 bases and J by 7 bases; unmatched bases: 8. The CDR3 sequence is 16 residues long. The CDR3 DNA is TGCGCCAGCAGCCGGGTCTCCGGGACAGGGAATTCACCCCTCCACTTT. It encodes CASSRVSGTGNSPLHF.

The rearrangement uses TRBV3-1 and TRBJ2-7; tentatively, D is TRBD1 (6 bases). V lost 6 bases, J lost 0 bases, and 18 bases lay in between. The CDR3 is 16 amino acids. Germline CDR1 LGHDT, CDR2 YNNKEL (reference sequence). The CDR3 bases are TGTGCCAGCAGTCCAAGACAGGCCGGAAGCTCCTACGAGCAGTACTTC. This gives the protein CASSPRQAGSSYEQYF.

This clonotype appeared once. The CDR3 loop reads CSVELSGYGYTF. The CDR3 DNA is TGCAGCGTTGAGCTCTCCGGCTATGGCTACACCTTC. V is TRBV29-1 and J is TRBJ1-2; no clear D. The CDR3 length is 12 residues. V was clipped by 3 bases and J by 4 bases, with 9 bases between them. The germline V gene has CDR1 SQVTM and CDR2 ANQGSEA.

In its sample, this clonotype was seen once. The chain is built from TRBV2 and TRBJ2-7, with TRBD2 matching 10 bases. The CDR3 length is 15 residues. Trimming cost V 5 bases and J 1 base; bases outside gene matches: 5. From germline, CDR1 is SNHLY and CDR2 FYNNEI. CDR3 sequence (DNA): TGTGCCAGCAGTCGGCTAGCGGGAGATTCCTACGAGCAGTACTTC. Its translation: CASSRLAGDSYEQYF.

This clonotype showed up just a few times. This chain joins TRBV5-5 and TRBJ2-2; D tentatively fits TRBD1 or TRBD2 (5 bases each). V lost 1 base and J 3 bases, leaving 10 bases between the germline ends. The CDR3 is 15 amino acids. Germline V CDR1 and CDR2: SGHKS, YYEKEE (reference sequence). CDR3 protein: CASSLLGDHTGELFF. CDR3 DNA: TGTGCCAGCAGCTTGTTGGGGGACCACACCGGGGAGCTGTTTTTT. Based on the CDR3 plus reference TRBV5-5 and TRBJ2-2, the full variable domain is DAGVTQSPTHLIKTRGQQVTLRCSPISGHKSVSWYQQVLGQGPQFIFQYYEKEERGRGNFPDRFSARQFPNYSSELNVNALLLGDSALYLCASSLLGDHTGELFFGEGSRLTVL.

The V gene is TRBV20-1, the J gene TRBJ1-6; 8 bases map to TRBD1. The germline V gene encodes CDR1 DFQATT and CDR2 SNEGSKA (reference sequence). After removal of 4 bases from V and 7 bases from J, the junction contained 0 bases not matched to a gene. The CDR3 runs 12 residues. CDR3 coding DNA: TGCAGTGCTAACAGGGGGAATTCACCCCTCCACTTT. This encodes CSANRGNSPLHF.

The CDR3 region is CASNPGLAGGLTYNEQFF. CDR3 DNA: TGTGCCAGCAACCCAGGACTAGCGGGAGGGCTCACCTACAATGAGCAGTTCTTC. V gene TRBV4-2 combines with J gene TRBJ2-1; 15 bases agree with TRBD2. There are 18 residues in the CDR3. The V and J ends lost 7 bases and 2 bases, in that order; junction bases with no gene match: 9. The V gene's germline CDR1 is LGHNA and CDR2 YNFKEQ.

The V gene is TRBV18, the J gene TRBJ2-1, with 12 bases lining up with TRBD2. With V trimmed by 0 bases and J by 7 bases, 4 bases remained unmatched. CDR1 is KGHSH, CDR2 LQKENI, per germline. The CDR3 runs 16 residues. The DNA of the CDR3 is TGTGCCAGCTCACCACCGATGCTAGCGGGAGGGAATGAGCAGTTCTTC. As protein: CASSPPMLAGGNEQFF. Based on the CDR3 plus reference TRBV18 and TRBJ2-1, the full variable domain is NAGVMQNPRHLVRRRGQEARLRCSPMKGHSHVYWYRQLPEEGLKFMVYLQKENIIDESGMPKERFSAEFPKEGPSILRIQQVVRGDSAAYFCASSPPMLAGGNEQFFGPGTRLTVL.

This clonotype was seen a handful of times. The chain joins TRBV5-1 to TRBJ2-2, with D maybe TRBD2 (6 bases). CDR1 is SGHRS, CDR2 YFSETQ, per germline. V was shortened by 6 bases and J by 1 base, with 19 bases between the two germline ends. The CDR3 extends over 17 amino acids. CDR3 protein: CASTAYRGLENTGELFF. The DNA for the CDR3 is TGCGCCAGCACCGCTTACCGGGGACTGGAGAACACCGGGGAGCTGTTTTTT.

The sample holds a few counts of this clonotype. V gene TRBV18 combines with J gene TRBJ2-5; D is unresolved. The CDR3 spans 13 residues. Germline CDR1 is KGHSH and CDR2 is LQKENI. V gave up 2 bases and J gave up 7 bases, with 11 bases separating them. CDR3 amino acids: CASSPGSLGTQYF. CDR3 coding DNA: TGTGCCAGCTCACCAGGATCCCTCGGGACCCAGTACTTC.

V is TRBV6-2 or TRBV6-3 and J is TRBJ2-5; 7 bases match TRBD2. The V gene end was trimmed by 5 bases and the J gene end by 5 bases; junction bases not matched to a gene: 8. The germline gives CDR1 MNHEY, CDR2 SVGEGT. The CDR3 runs 14 residues. The CDR3 region is CASSATSPRETQYF. In nucleotides, the CDR3 is TGTGCCAGCAGTGCGACTAGCCCCCGGGAGACCCAGTACTTC.

A remark on this clonotype: The junction does not match germline at one end; this may be a read error. The chain recombines TRBV7-6 with TRBJ2-1; D is tentatively TRBD1 or TRBD2 (6 bases each). Germline loops: CDR1 SGHVS, CDR2 FNYEAQ. CDR3 length equals 14 residues. The chain's CDR3 is CASSPEGGYDEQFF. The CDR3, as DNA: TGTGCCAGCAGCCCCGAGGGGGGCTACGATGAGCAGTTCTTC.

This chain connects TRBV6-2 or TRBV6-3 to TRBJ2-1; D remains unclear. From germline, CDR1 is MNHEY and CDR2 SVGEGT. V lost 5 bases to trimming and J lost 5 bases, with 13 bases between them. The CDR3 has 14 amino acids. The CDR3 loop reads CASSTSEFHNEQFF. In DNA form, the CDR3 reads TGTGCCAGCAGTACCAGCGAGTTCCACAATGAGCAGTTCTTC.

This clonotype was detected only a few times. For the CDR3, the DNA is TGTGCCAGTAGTGATACTAGCGGGGGTTTAGAGACCCAGTACTTC. Translating it yields CASSDTSGGLETQYF. The chain recombines TRBV19 with TRBJ2-5, with 11 bases matching TRBD2. The CDR3 is 15 residues long. V gave up 5 bases and J gave up 4 bases; unmatched junction bases: 6. The germline CDR1 and CDR2 sequences are LNHDA and SQIVND (reference sequence).

The count of this clonotype is one. The rearrangement links TRBV7-9 to TRBJ2-5; 12 bases map to TRBD2. CDR3 size: 19 residues. Germline V gene sequence: CDR1 SEHNR, CDR2 FQNEAQ (reference sequence). J lost 4 bases, V lost 4 bases, and 16 bases had no gene match. The CDR3, as DNA: TGTGCCAGCAGCTCTACCTGGCTAGCGGGGGGGCCGTTCGGAGAGACCCAGTACTTC. Translation: CASSSTWLAGGPFGETQYF.

This clonotype has a handful of counts. The chain is built from TRBV11-2 and TRBJ2-7; weak D call: TRBD1 (6 bases). This CDR3 has 15 amino acids. V was pared by 5 bases and J by 1 base, with 15 bases between. From germline, CDR1 is SGHAT and CDR2 FQNNGV. The CDR3 bases are TGTGCCAGCAGCACTACCGGGACATCTTCCTACGAGCAGTACTTC. Protein: CASSTTGTSSYEQYF.

This clonotype was observed a handful of times. The CDR3 nucleotides are TGTGCCAGCAGTTTTCAAGGGAACGGGGAGCTGTTTTTT. Its translation: CASSFQGNGELFF. The V gene is TRBV7-9, the J gene TRBJ2-2; D is unresolved. V lost 6 bases to trimming and J lost 7 bases, with 12 bases between them. This CDR3 is built from 13 residues. In germline, CDR1 is SEHNR, CDR2 FQNEAQ (reference sequence).

This clonotype was picked up a small number of times. The V gene is TRBV12-3 or TRBV12-4, the J gene TRBJ2-3; TRBD1 matches 8 bases. The CDR3 has 12 amino acids. Losses at the gene ends were 4 bases for V and 14 bases for J; bases not matched to a gene: 8. CDR3 coding DNA: TGTGCCAGCAGTTGGGCAGGGGGCCCAGGGTATTTT. It codes for CASSWAGGPGYF.

Only a few counts were recorded for this clonotype. V gene TRBV10-1 combines with J gene TRBJ2-7; 7 nucleotides line up with TRBD2. Germline CDR1 reads WNHNN; CDR2 reads SYGVQD (reference sequence). V trimming: 5 bases; J trimming: 3 bases; junction bases outside the gene matches: 16. This CDR3 contains 17 residues. CDR3 nucleotides: TGCGCCAGCAGTAGAGGGGCCCGAAAGCGGGGAAACTACGAGCAGTACTTC. Translating it yields CASSRGARKRGNYEQYF.

The J gene is TRBJ2-3, the V gene TRBV6-2 or TRBV6-3; tentatively, D is TRBD2 (5 bases). Trimming took 8 bases from V and 4 from J, leaving 25 bases between them. The CDR3 runs 17 residues. Germline lookup yields CDR1 MNHEY and CDR2 SVGEGT. The CDR3, as DNA: TGTGCCAGCGGTAACTCAAAGGACGCGGGCTCGGCAGATACGCAGTATTTT. Amino acids: CASGNSKDAGSADTQYF.

The rearrangement uses TRBV24-1 and TRBJ2-5, with D uncertain. This CDR3 has 13 residues. Germline V gives CDR1 KGHDR, CDR2 SFDVKD. Trimming left V 5 bases short and J 7 bases short, with 13 bases between. In DNA form, the CDR3 reads TGTGCCACCAGTGGAGTAGGCCCAGGGACCCAGTACTTC. As protein: CATSGVGPGTQYF.